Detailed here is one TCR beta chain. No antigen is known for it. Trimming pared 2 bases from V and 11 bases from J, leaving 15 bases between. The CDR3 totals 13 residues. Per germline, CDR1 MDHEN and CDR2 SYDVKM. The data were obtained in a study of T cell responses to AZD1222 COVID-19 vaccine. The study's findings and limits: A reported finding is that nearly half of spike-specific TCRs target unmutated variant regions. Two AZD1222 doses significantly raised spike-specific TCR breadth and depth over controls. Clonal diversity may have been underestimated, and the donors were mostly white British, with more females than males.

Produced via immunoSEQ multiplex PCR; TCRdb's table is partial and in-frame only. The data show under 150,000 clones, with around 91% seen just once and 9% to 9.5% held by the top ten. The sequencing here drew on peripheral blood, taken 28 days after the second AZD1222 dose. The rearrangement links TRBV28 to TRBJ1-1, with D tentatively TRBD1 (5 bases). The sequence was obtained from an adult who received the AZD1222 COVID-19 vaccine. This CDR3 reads CASSLEGRQRAFF. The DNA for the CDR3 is TGTGCCAGCAGTTTAGAGGGCCGACAGAGGGCTTTCTTT.